The 14 T cell receptor beta chains presented below share a single source sample, sequenced in a study of PD-1 blockade in classical Hodgkin lymphoma. Time point denoted: cycle 4 day 1 (C4D1), after more than five weeks of nivolumab. Brentuximab vedotin exposure varied among the patients, all of whom had relapsed after autologous stem cell transplantation. TCRdb's copy holds only in-frame clones and misses some; the assay was immunoSEQ multiplex PCR. The data contain around 17,000 clones, about four fifths of them singletons. Specimen: peripheral blood mononuclear cells (PBMCs), collected before the fourth cycle of nivolumab. These receptors all come from a human donor with classical Hodgkin lymphoma.

The chain couples TRBV4-1 to TRBJ2-5; 11 bases match TRBD2. Germline V lookup: CDR1 MGHRA, CDR2 YSYEKL. The CDR3 length is 21 residues. Unmatched junction bases numbered 18, after V lost 2 bases and J lost 1 base. The CDR3 DNA is TGCGCCAGCAGCCAAAATCCCGAGGCAAGACCTAGCGGGGGGCCCCAAGAGACCCAGTACTTC. This encodes CASSQNPEARPSGGPQETQYF.

The rearrangement uses TRBV2 and TRBJ2-7, with D hard to call. CDR1 is SNHLY, CDR2 FYNNEI, per germline. The CDR3 is 13 residues long. V gave up 7 bases and J gave up 1 base, with 11 bases separating them. The CDR3 spells CASNAGLSYEQYF. CDR3 in DNA: TGTGCCAGCAACGCCGGGTTGTCCTACGAGCAGTACTTC.

The chain recombines TRBV6-5 with TRBJ1-3; no clear D gene. The CDR3 is 14 amino acids. CDR1 is MNHEY and CDR2 is SVGAGI in the germline V gene. V lost 6 bases and J 3 bases, leaving 12 bases between the germline ends. The CDR3 DNA follows: TGTGCCAGCAGCCCCGGTGGGGTTGGAAACACCATATATTTT. Amino acid sequence: CASSPGGVGNTIYF.

This clone was seen a single time. The rearrangement links TRBV11-2 to TRBJ2-7, with D perhaps matching TRBD1 (6 bases). Germline-derived CDR1 and CDR2 are SGHAT and FQNNGV. The CDR3 spans 16 residues. Trimming took 5 bases from V and 2 from J, leaving 19 bases between them. DNA of the CDR3: TGTGCCAGCAGCCTCACGACAGGAGTAGGGACCTACGAGCAGTACTTC. Its translation: CASSLTTGVGTYEQYF.

This chain uses TRBV5-1 with TRBJ2-5; 8 bases align to TRBD2. This CDR3 is built from 15 residues. Germline V gene data show CDR1 as SGHRS and CDR2 as YFSETQ. V was pared by 4 bases and J by 4 bases, with 9 bases of the junction left unmatched. The CDR3 sequence: CASSGTGLEGETQYF. CDR3 coding DNA: TGCGCCAGCAGCGGTACGGGACTAGAGGGAGAGACCCAGTACTTC. The full variable domain, its missing parts supplied by reference TRBV5-1 and TRBJ2-5, is KAGVTQTPRYLIKTRGQQVTLSCSPISGHRSVSWYQQTPGQGLQFLFEYFSETQRNKGNFPGRFSGRQFSNSRSEMNVSTLELGDSALYLCASSGTGLEGETQYFGPGTRLLVL.

The gene calls are TRBV23-1 and TRBJ1-5; possible D gene TRBD1, 6 bases. TRBV23-1 is flagged as an ORF with uncertain function. This CDR3 comprises 19 residues. With 0 bases removed from V and 0 bases from J, the gap between germline ends came to 18 bases. The CDR3: CASSQSASTGTHSNQPQHF. CDR3 bases: TGCGCCAGCAGTCAATCGGCCTCGACAGGTACCCATAGCAATCAGCCCCAGCATTTT.

The gene calls are TRBV7-9 and TRBJ2-7, with TRBD1 matching over 7 bases. Germline V lookup: CDR1 SEHNR, CDR2 FQNEAQ (reference sequence). J gave up 5 bases and V 2 bases, and 6 bases lay outside the gene matches. CDR3 length equals 14 residues. In DNA form, the CDR3 reads TGTGCCAGCAGCTTACAAGGGGGCACCCACGAGCAGTACTTC. It yields the protein CASSLQGGTHEQYF.

This clone was recorded a few times. This chain joins TRBV7-8 and TRBJ2-1; 9 bases align to TRBD2. The CDR3 is made up of 17 amino acids. V trimming: 1 base; J trimming: 5 bases; junction bases outside the gene matches: 9. Germline V gene lookup returns CDR1 SGHVS and CDR2 FQNEAQ. The DNA for the CDR3 is TGTGCCAGCAGCTTAGTGGCGCTAGCGGGGAACCACAATGAGCAGTTCTTC. Its translation is CASSLVALAGNHNEQFF.

V is TRBV7-9 and J is TRBJ1-2; D unresolved. Germline loops: CDR1 SEHNR, CDR2 FQNEAQ (reference sequence). The V end was cut by 5 bases, the J end by 8 bases, with 12 bases between. CDR3 length: 12 amino acids. The CDR3 DNA follows: TGTGCCAGCAGCCTAGATAGCGAGGGCTACACCTTC. Its protein is CASSLDSEGYTF.

The J gene is TRBJ2-3, the V gene TRBV6-5, with no clear D. Germline V gene lookup returns CDR1 MNHEY and CDR2 SVGAGI. CDR3 length: 13 residues. V was shortened by 8 bases and J by 0 bases, with 9 bases between the two germline ends. CDR3 in DNA: TGTGCCAGCCGTAGGCTGAGCACAGATACGCAGTATTTT. Residues: CASRRLSTDTQYF.

Only one count was recorded for this clone. This chain joins TRBV29-1 and TRBJ1-2, with TRBD1 identical over 9 bases. The CDR3 runs 13 residues. The trim removed 3 bases at V and 7 bases at J, leaving 6 bases unmatched. Germline-derived CDR1 and CDR2 are SQVTM and ANQGSEA. DNA of the CDR3: TGCAGCGTTGACGAAACAGGGGGCCTTGGCTACACCTTC. This encodes CSVDETGGLGYTF.

The chain joins TRBV7-8 to TRBJ2-7; maybe TRBD1 (5 bases). V lost 3 bases to trimming and J lost 2 bases, with 23 bases between them. This CDR3 is built from 18 residues. The germline CDR1 and CDR2 sequences are SGHVS and FQNEAQ. The CDR3 reads CASSFARPRPGFTYEQYF. For the CDR3, the DNA is TGTGCCAGCAGCTTTGCCAGACCCAGACCAGGGTTTACCTACGAGCAGTACTTC.

V and J are TRBV25-1 and TRBJ2-2; D not resolved. Trimming cost V 6 bases and J 1 base, with 15 bases left between them. The CDR3 sequence is 16 residues long. Germline CDR1 and CDR2: MGHDK and SYGVNS. The CDR3 nucleotides are TGTGCCAGCAGATCGCCCGGTGCAGGGAACACCGGGGAGCTGTTTTTT. It codes for CASRSPGAGNTGELFF.

The V gene is TRBV7-9, the J gene TRBJ1-1, with D maybe TRBD1 (6 bases). Germline V lookup: CDR1 SEHNR, CDR2 FQNEAQ (reference sequence). V was cut by 5 bases and J by 2 bases, with 9 bases left in between. This CDR3 is built from 13 residues. The DNA for the CDR3 is TGTGCCAGCAGCACACAGGGTAACACTGAAGCTTTCTTT. It yields the protein CASSTQGNTEAFF. Based on the CDR3 plus reference TRBV7-9 and TRBJ1-1, the full variable domain is DTGVSQNPRHKITKRGQNVTFRCDPISEHNRLYWYRQTLGQGPEFLTYFQNEAQLEKSRLLSDRFSAERPKGSFSTLEIQRTEQGDSAMYLCASSTQGNTEAFFGQGTRLTVV.